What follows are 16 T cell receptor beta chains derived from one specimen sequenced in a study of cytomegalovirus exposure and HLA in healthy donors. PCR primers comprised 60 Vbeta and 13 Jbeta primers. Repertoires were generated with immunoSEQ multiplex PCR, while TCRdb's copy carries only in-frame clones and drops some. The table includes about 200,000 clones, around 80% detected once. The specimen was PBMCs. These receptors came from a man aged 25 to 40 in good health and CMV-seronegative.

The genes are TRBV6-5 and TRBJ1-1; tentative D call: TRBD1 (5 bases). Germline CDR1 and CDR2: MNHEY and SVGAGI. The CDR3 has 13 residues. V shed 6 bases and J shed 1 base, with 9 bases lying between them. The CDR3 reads CASRPQGNTEAFF. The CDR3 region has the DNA TGTGCCAGCAGACCTCAGGGGAACACTGAAGCTTTCTTT.

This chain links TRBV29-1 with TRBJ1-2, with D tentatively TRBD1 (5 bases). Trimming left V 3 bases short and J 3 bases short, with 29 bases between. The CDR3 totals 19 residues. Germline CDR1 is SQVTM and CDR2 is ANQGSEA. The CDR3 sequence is CSVEPSGGIGRGSDYGYTF. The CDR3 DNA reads TGCAGCGTTGAGCCGTCCGGGGGGATCGGACGAGGGTCGGACTATGGCTACACCTTC.

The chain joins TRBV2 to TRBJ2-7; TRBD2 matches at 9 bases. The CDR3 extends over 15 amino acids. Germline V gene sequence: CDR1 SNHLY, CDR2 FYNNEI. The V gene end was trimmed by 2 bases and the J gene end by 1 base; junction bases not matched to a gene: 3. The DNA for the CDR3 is TGTGCCAGCAGTGAACCTAGCGGGATATCCTACGAGCAGTACTTC. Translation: CASSEPSGISYEQYF.

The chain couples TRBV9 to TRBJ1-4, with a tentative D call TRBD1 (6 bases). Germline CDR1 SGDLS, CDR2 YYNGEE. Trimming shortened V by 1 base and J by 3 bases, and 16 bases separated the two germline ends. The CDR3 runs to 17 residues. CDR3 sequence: CASSVTGTPQANEKLFF. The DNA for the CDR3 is TGTGCCAGCAGCGTAACCGGGACACCCCAGGCTAATGAAAAACTGTTTTTT.

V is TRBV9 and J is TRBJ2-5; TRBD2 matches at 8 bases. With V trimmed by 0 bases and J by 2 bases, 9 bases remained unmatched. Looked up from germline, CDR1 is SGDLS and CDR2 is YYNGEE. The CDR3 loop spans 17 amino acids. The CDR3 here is CASSVGLSGGPQETQYF. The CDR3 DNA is TGTGCCAGCAGCGTAGGACTTTCGGGAGGGCCGCAAGAGACCCAGTACTTC.

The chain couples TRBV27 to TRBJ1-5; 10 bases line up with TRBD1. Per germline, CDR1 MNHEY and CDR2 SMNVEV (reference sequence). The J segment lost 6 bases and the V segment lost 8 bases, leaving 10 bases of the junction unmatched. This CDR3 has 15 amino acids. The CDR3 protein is CASGSGTGVGQPQHF. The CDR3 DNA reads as TGTGCCAGCGGGAGCGGGACAGGGGTCGGTCAGCCCCAGCATTTT.

CDR3 in DNA: TGTGCCAGCAGTTACTCGGGGGGAAGTGCTTTCTTT. Translation gives CASSYSGGSAFF. The chain has TRBV6-5 and TRBJ1-1, with a weak D call TRBD1 (5 bases). The germline V and J ends were trimmed by 0 bases and 11 bases, with 10 bases remaining between them. The CDR3 has 12 amino acids. Germline CDR1 and CDR2: MNHEY and SVGAGI.

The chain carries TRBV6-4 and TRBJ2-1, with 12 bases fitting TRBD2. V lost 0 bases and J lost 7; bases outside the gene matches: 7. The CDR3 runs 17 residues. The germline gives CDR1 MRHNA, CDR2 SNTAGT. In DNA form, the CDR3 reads TGTGCCAGCAGTGACTCGATACTAGCGGGAGGAAGGAATGAGCAGTTCTTC. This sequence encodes CASSDSILAGGRNEQFF.

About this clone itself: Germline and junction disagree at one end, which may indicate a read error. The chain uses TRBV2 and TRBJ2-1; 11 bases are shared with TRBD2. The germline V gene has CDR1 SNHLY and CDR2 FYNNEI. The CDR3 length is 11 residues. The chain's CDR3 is CASRDRLAGIF. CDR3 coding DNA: TGTGCCAGCAGAGATCGACTAGCGGGAATCTTC.

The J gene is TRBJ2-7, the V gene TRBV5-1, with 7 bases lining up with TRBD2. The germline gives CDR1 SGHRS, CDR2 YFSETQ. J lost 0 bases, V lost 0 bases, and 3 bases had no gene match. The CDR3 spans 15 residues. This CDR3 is CASSLGGTNSYEQYF. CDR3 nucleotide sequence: TGCGCCAGCAGCTTGGGGGGGACTAACTCCTACGAGCAGTACTTC.

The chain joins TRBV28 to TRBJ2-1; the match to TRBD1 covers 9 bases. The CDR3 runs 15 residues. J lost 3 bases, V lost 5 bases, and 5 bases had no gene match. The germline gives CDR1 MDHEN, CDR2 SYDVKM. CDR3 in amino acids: CASSTGGFDYNEQFF. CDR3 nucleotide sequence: TGTGCCAGCAGTACAGGGGGCTTTGACTACAATGAGCAGTTCTTC.

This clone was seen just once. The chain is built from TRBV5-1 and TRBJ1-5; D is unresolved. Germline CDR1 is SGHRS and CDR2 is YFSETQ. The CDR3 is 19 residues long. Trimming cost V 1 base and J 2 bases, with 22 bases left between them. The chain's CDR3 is CASSLPTVAAPLGNQPQHF. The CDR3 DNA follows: TGCGCCAGCAGCTTGCCCACCGTCGCGGCCCCATTGGGCAATCAGCCCCAGCATTTT.

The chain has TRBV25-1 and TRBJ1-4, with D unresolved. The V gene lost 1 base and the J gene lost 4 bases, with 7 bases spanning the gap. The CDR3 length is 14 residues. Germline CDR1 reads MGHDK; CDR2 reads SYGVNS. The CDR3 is CASSESEYNEKLFF. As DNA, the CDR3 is TGTGCCAGCAGTGAATCCGAGTATAATGAAAAACTGTTTTTT.

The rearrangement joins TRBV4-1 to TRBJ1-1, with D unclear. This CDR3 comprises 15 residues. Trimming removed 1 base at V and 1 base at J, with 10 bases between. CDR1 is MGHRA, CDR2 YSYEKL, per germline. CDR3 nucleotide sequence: TGCGCCAGCAGCCAAGCGTCAGTAACGAACACTGAAGCTTTCTTT. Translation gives CASSQASVTNTEAFF.

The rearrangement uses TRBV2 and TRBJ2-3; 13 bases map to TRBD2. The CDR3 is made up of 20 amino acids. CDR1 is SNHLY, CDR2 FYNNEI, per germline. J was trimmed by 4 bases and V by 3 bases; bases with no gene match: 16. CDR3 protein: CASSDLLLAGGQGSPDTQYF. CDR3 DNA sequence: TGTGCCAGCAGTGATCTTTTACTAGCGGGAGGGCAGGGTTCCCCAGATACGCAGTATTTT. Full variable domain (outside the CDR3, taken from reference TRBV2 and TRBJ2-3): EPEVTQTPSHQVTQMGQEVILRCVPISNHLYFYWYRQILGQKVEFLVSFYNNEISEKSEIFDDQFSVERPDGSNFTLKIRSTKLEDSAMYFCASSDLLLAGGQGSPDTQYFGPGTRLTVL.

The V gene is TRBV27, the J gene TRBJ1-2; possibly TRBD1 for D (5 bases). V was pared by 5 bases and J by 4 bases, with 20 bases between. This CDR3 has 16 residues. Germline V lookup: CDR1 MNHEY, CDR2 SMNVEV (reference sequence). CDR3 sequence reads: CASSGRTSPRGYGYTF. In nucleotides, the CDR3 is TGTGCCAGCAGTGGCCGGACAAGCCCTAGGGGCTATGGCTACACCTTC.